Below are 14 T cell receptor beta chains sequenced from a single sample in a study of response to subunit inactivated influenza vaccine. One entry per CDR3 protein results from TCRdb running MiXCR on the RT-PCR reads. The sample shows some 540,000 distinct CDR3 sequences, under 30% of them seen only once. These data are also associated with another study on T cells expressing NK-cell markers. From that report: The authors made TCR beta cDNA libraries by 5'RACE template switching. This switching added a universal primer site and UMIs.

The sample here was CD4+ T cells sorted from PBMCs, taken roughly 12 days after vaccination. All receptors come from a man aged 50 to 60 who received an inactivated influenza vaccine.

This chain connects TRBV7-9 to TRBJ2-1; TRBD1 matches 8 bases. The CDR3 has 16 amino acids. Germline V gene sequence: CDR1 SEHNR, CDR2 FQNEAQ (reference sequence). J was trimmed by 8 bases and V by 0 bases; bases with no gene match: 9. CDR3 region: CASSLAGTGLGYEQFF. In DNA, the CDR3 is TGTGCCAGCAGCTTAGCGGGGACAGGTCTGGGCTATGAGCAGTTCTTC.

The table lists this clonotype with many counts. This chain links TRBV29-1 with TRBJ2-5; D may be TRBD2 (6 bases). The CDR3 runs to 12 residues. Germline V CDR1 and CDR2: SQVTM, ANQGSEA. Trimming took off 2 bases at V and 4 bases at J, with 8 bases between the two ends. The CDR3, as DNA: TGCAGCGTTGAACGGGGAGGAGAGACCCAGTACTTC. This gives the protein CSVERGGETQYF.

Only a few counts were recorded for this clonotype. DNA of the CDR3: TGTGCCAGCAGCTTAGGTCGGGGTCGCTCAACTAATGAAAAACTGTTTTTT. The encoded protein is CASSLGRGRSTNEKLFF. The chain couples TRBV11-2 to TRBJ1-4; the D is unclear. The V end lost 1 base, the J end lost 0 bases, and 12 bases lay between the germline ends. This CDR3 region has 17 residues. CDR1 is SGHAT, CDR2 FQNNGV, per germline.

This chain joins TRBV7-2 and TRBJ2-5, with 8 bases lining up with TRBD2. Germline values: CDR1 SGHTA, CDR2 FQGNSA. Germline trimming cut 6 bases from V and 2 bases from J; bases unmatched to any gene: 14. The CDR3 is made up of 17 amino acids. The CDR3: CASSAAGGFQWQETQYF. CDR3 DNA sequence: TGTGCCAGCAGTGCTGCGGGGGGCTTTCAGTGGCAAGAGACCCAGTACTTC.

This chain joins TRBV27 and TRBJ2-3, with a tentative D call TRBD1 (6 bases). The V gene's germline CDR1 is MNHEY and CDR2 SMNVEV (reference sequence). V gave up 7 bases and J gave up 5 bases, with 19 bases separating them. This CDR3 has 15 amino acids. This CDR3 is CASIVQGLQGDTQYF. CDR3 DNA sequence: TGTGCCAGCATCGTACAGGGTCTCCAGGGAGATACGCAGTATTTT.

In this sample, this clonotype turned up a few times. V usage is TRBV15 and J usage is TRBJ2-7, with 10 bases lining up with TRBD2. There are 16 residues in the CDR3. CDR1 and CDR2 (germline): LNHNV, YYDKDF (reference sequence). V was clipped by 3 bases and J by 6 bases; unmatched bases: 11. CDR3 coding DNA: TGTGCCACCAGCAGTCTCGGTGGACTAGCGGTAGGCGAGCAGTACTTC. Translating gives CATSSLGGLAVGEQYF.

In this sample, this clonotype turned up a few times. The rearrangement uses TRBV5-1 and TRBJ2-3; D remains unclear. CDR1 and CDR2 from the germline V gene are SGHRS and YFSETQ. Trimming took 3 bases from V and 0 from J, leaving 11 bases between them. The CDR3 spans 15 residues. The CDR3 sequence: CASSSLSASTDTQYF. The DNA for the CDR3 is TGCGCCAGCAGCTCGCTATCCGCCAGCACAGATACGCAGTATTTT.

This clonotype was seen repeatedly, ten times or more. J is TRBJ2-7 and V is TRBV10-3, with D maybe TRBD1 (5 bases). Germline loops: CDR1 ENHRY, CDR2 SYGVKD. The CDR3 has 15 residues. Trimming stripped 0 bases from V and 3 bases from J, with 12 bases between. The CDR3 spells CAISESGVRGYEQYF. The CDR3 DNA is TGTGCCATCAGTGAGTCAGGGGTACGTGGCTACGAGCAGTACTTC.

The chain is built from TRBV12-3 or TRBV12-4 and TRBJ2-3, with 8 nucleotides matching TRBD1. Trimming took 5 bases from V and 5 from J; bases not matched to a gene: 9. This CDR3 has 15 residues. This CDR3 reads CASSQVRQGLDTQYF. The CDR3 DNA sequence: TGTGCCAGCAGTCAAGTCAGACAGGGGCTAGATACGCAGTATTTT.

The rearrangement joins TRBV5-5 to TRBJ2-5; D perhaps matches TRBD1 (5 bases). Germline V gene sequence: CDR1 SGHKS, CDR2 YYEKEE (reference sequence). The CDR3 is made up of 14 amino acids. V lost 0 bases and J 5 bases, leaving 11 bases between the germline ends. CDR3: CASSLVGLGETQYF. The CDR3 DNA reads as TGTGCCAGCAGCTTGGTGGGGCTTGGGGAGACCCAGTACTTC.

This rearrangement joins TRBV3-1 to TRBJ2-1; D possibly corresponds to TRBD1 (5 bases). Trimming cost V 0 bases and J 10 bases, with 7 bases left between them. CDR3 size: 12 residues. In germline, CDR1 is LGHDT, CDR2 YNNKEL (reference sequence). The CDR3 protein is CASSQDQGEQFF. The CDR3 DNA follows: TGTGCCAGCAGCCAAGACCAGGGCGAGCAGTTCTTC.

The chain has TRBV7-9 and TRBJ2-3; D ambiguous. CDR1 and CDR2 (germline): SEHNR, FQNEAQ (reference sequence). CDR3 length equals 15 residues. With 2 bases removed from V and 0 bases from J, the gap between germline ends came to 9 bases. CDR3 region: CASSLPGTSTDTQYF. The CDR3 region has the DNA TGTGCCAGCAGCTTACCCGGAACTAGCACAGATACGCAGTATTTT. The entire variable domain, with the rest obtained from reference TRBV7-9 and TRBJ2-3, is as follows: DTGVSQNPRHKITKRGQNVTFRCDPISEHNRLYWYRQTLGQGPEFLTYFQNEAQLEKSRLLSDRFSAERPKGSFSTLEIQRTEQGDSAMYLCASSLPGTSTDTQYFGPGTRLTVL.

There are a few counts of this clonotype. The V and J genes are TRBV12-3 or TRBV12-4 and TRBJ1-1; the D gene is possibly TRBD1 (6 bases). The CDR3 spans 13 residues. Trimming pared 6 bases from V and 2 bases from J, leaving 10 bases between. The CDR3 here is CASSGGLNTEAFF. DNA for the CDR3: TGTGCCAGCAGCGGGGGCCTAAACACTGAAGCTTTCTTT.

The rearrangement links TRBV28 to TRBJ1-5, with D uncertain. V lost 2 bases and J lost 7, with 12 bases in between. Germline CDR1 MDHEN, CDR2 SYDVKM. The CDR3 has 14 amino acids. CDR3 DNA sequence: TGTGCCAGCAGTTTAGTTCTTAAGGGACAGCCCCAGCATTTT. Protein sequence: CASSLVLKGQPQHF.